This section outlines one T cell receptor beta chain sequence together with its context. This sample was taken from a study of monozygotic twins with inflammatory bowel disease. Per the germline V gene, CDR1 is KGHSH and CDR2 is LQKENI. The CDR3 covers 15 residues. Nested PCRs of about 17 and 10 cycles, two in total, were run on TCRalpha and TCRbeta cDNA. TCRdb re-called the 5' RACE reads; every CDR3 protein appears as one record, without DNA. In all, the sample yields 150,000 to 200,000 distinct CDR3 sequences. The material sequenced was blood. The clonotype comes from a human donor with ulcerative colitis or Crohn's disease, or a healthy co-twin of an affected twin (not recorded which). This chain joins TRBV18 and TRBJ1-1; the TCRdb call, TRBD1, lacks DNA for checking. The CDR3 sequence: CASSRQGAMNTEAFF.